What follows is one T cell receptor (beta chain) and its context. Its antigen remains unidentified. V shed 5 bases and J 3 bases; nucleotides not matched to a gene: 5. Germline V gene lookup returns CDR1 SGHRS and CDR2 YFSETQ. This CDR3 has 14 amino acids. The PCR made use of 60 Vbeta and 13 Jbeta primers. Data came from immunoSEQ multiplex PCR; TCRdb stores just in-frame clones and leaves some out. The sample has 75,000 to 95,000 clones; the top ten hold about 6%. This sample was included in a study of cytomegalovirus exposure and HLA in healthy donors. Study in general: Most genotyped donors, 81% of about 400, had Caucasian-associated genetic ancestry.

General study findings and limits: A later analysis found most CMV-associated TCR beta chains apparently HLA-restricted. Available immune exposure information covered CMV serostatus only. Later, an analysis found that common viral pathogens appeared to be linked with several of the most significant clusters.

The V gene is TRBV5-1, the J gene TRBJ2-1; 7 bases agree with TRBD1. The sequencing input was PBMCs. The receptor's source is a girl aged 10 to 17 in good health and CMV-seropositive. CDR3 in DNA: TGCGCCAGCAGTTACGGACAGGACTACAATGAGCAGTTCTTC. This translates into CASSYGQDYNEQFF.